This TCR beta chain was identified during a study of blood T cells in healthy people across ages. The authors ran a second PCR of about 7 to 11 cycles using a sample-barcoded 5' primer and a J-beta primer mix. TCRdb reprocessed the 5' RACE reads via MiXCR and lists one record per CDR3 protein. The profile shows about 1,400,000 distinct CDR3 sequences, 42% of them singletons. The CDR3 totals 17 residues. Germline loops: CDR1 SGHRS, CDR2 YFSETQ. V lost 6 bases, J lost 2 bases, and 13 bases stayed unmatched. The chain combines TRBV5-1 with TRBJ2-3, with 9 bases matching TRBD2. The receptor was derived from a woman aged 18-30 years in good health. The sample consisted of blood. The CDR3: CASTHQRGAAYTDTQYF. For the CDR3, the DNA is TGCGCCAGCACTCACCAGCGGGGGGCGGCCTACACAGATACGCAGTATTTT.